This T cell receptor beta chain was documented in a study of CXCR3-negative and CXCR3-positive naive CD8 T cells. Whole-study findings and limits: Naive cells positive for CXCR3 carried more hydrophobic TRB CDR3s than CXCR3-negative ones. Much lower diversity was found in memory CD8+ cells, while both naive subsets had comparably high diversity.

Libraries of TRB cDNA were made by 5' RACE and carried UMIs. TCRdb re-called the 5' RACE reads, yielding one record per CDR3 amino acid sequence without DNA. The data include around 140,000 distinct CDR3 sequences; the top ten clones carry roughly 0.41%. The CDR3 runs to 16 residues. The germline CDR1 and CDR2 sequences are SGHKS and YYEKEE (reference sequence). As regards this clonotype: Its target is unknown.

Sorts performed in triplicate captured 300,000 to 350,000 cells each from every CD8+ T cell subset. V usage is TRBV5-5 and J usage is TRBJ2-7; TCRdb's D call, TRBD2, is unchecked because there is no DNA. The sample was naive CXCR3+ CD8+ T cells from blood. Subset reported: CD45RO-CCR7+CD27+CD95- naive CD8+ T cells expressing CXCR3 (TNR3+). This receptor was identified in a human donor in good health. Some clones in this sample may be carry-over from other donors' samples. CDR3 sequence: CASRTGLAGITYEQYF. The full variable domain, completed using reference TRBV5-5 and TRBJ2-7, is DAGVTQSPTHLIKTRGQQVTLRCSPISGHKSVSWYQQVLGQGPQFIFQYYEKEERGRGNFPDRFSARQFPNYSSELNVNALLLGDSALYLCASRTGLAGITYEQYFGPGTRLTVT.